This T cell receptor beta chain is from a study of cytomegalovirus exposure and HLA in healthy donors. This cohort consisted of healthy bone marrow donors. Use of 60 Vbeta and 13 Jbeta primers characterized the PCR. Profiling relied on immunoSEQ multiplex PCR, and the TCRdb table lists in-frame clones only, not all of them. The sample holds around 78,000 clones, roughly 83% seen once. The TCR sequence derives from a woman in her forties or fifties in good health and CMV-seronegative. Specimen: PBMCs.

In nucleotides, the CDR3 is TGTGCCAGCAGCCCAGACAGGGGAGCTAACTATGGCTACACCTTC. Its translation is CASSPDRGANYGYTF. This sequence joins TRBV9 and TRBJ1-2, with TRBD1 identical over 8 bases. With V trimmed by 4 bases and J by 0 bases, 5 bases remained unmatched. Germline V gives CDR1 SGDLS, CDR2 YYNGEE. CDR3 length equals 15 residues.